This T cell receptor (beta chain) was sequenced for a study of cytomegalovirus exposure and HLA in healthy donors. General study points: Through in vitro validation, three CMV-associated chains were shown to be specific for CMV antigens. The classifier reportedly diagnosed cytomegalovirus status with high specificity and sensitivity.

Only a few counts were recorded for this clone. Antigen specificity is unknown. These donors were members of the roughly 120-subject validation cohort, a group separate from the approximately 670-subject first cohort. Method: immunoSEQ multiplex PCR; TCRdb's copy keeps in-frame clones and lacks some. Of 150,000 to 160,000 clones in the sample, approximately 86% were seen once. The specimen sequenced was PBMCs. The source is a man younger than 35 in good health and CMV-seropositive.

CDR3 sequence (DNA): TGCGCCAGCAGCCAAGGACTCCGGGGGGGCGCGACCGGGGAGCTGTTTTTT. Translated: CASSQGLRGGATGELFF. The chain recombines TRBV4-3 with TRBJ2-2, with 8 bases that match TRBD2. The germline V gene has CDR1 LGHNA and CDR2 YSLEER. The length of the CDR3 is 17 residues. With 1 base clipped from V and 5 bases from J, the junction kept 9 bases outside the gene matches.